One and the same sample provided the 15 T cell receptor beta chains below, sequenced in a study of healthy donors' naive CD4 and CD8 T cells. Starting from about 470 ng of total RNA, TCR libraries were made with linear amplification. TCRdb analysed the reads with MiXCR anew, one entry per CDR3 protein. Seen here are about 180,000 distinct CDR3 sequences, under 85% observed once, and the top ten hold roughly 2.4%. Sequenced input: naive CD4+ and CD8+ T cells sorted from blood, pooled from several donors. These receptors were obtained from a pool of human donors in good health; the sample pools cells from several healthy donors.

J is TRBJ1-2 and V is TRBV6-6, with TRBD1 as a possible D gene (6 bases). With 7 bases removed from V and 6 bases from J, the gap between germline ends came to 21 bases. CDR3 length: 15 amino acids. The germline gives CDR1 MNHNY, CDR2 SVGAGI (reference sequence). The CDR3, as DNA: TGTGCCAGCACCCACAGGGCAGGTCTGGCGAATGGCTACACCTTC. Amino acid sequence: CASTHRAGLANGYTF.

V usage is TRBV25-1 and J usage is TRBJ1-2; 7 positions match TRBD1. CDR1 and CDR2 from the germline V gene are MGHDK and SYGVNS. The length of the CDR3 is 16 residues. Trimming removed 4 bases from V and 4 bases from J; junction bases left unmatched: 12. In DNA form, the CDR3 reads TGTGCCAGCAGTGGCCCTAGGGACAGACTGGGCTATGGCTACACCTTC. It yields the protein CASSGPRDRLGYGYTF.

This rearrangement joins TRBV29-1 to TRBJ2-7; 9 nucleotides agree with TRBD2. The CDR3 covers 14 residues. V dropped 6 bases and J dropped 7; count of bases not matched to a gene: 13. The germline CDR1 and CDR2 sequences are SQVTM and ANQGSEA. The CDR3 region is CSVEFPRREGEQYF. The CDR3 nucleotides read TGCAGCGTGGAGTTCCCGCGGCGGGAGGGGGAGCAGTACTTC.

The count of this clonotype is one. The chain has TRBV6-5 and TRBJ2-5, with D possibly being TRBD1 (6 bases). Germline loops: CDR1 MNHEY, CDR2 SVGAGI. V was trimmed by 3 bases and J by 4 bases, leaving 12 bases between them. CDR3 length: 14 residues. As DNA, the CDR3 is TGTGCCAGCAGTTATCCAGGGGCGGGAGAGACCCAGTACTTC. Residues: CASSYPGAGETQYF.

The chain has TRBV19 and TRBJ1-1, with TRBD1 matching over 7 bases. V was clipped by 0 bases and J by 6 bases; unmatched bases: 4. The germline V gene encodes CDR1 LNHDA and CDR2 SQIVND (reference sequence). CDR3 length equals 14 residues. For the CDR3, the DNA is TGTGCCAGTAGTATAGATCGAAGGGGGCCTGAAGCTTTCTTT. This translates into CASSIDRRGPEAFF.

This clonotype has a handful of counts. Here the CDR3 DNA reads TGTGCCAGCAGTTTGGGGCAGGGATATCAGCCCCAGCATTTT. It specifies CASSLGQGYQPQHF. This rearrangement joins TRBV6-5 to TRBJ1-5; D perhaps matches TRBD1 (5 bases). V lost 4 bases to trimming and J lost 5 bases, with 12 bases between them. The CDR3 covers 14 residues. Germline lookup yields CDR1 MNHEY and CDR2 SVGAGI.

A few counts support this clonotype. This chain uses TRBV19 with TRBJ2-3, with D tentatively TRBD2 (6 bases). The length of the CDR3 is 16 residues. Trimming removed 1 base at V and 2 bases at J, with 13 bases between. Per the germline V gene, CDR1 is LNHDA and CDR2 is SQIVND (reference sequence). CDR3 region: CASSIVLGGYTDTQYF. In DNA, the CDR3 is TGTGCCAGTAGTATAGTGCTGGGAGGATACACAGATACGCAGTATTTT. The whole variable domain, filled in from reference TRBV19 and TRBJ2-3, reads DGGITQSPKYLFRKEGQNVTLSCEQNLNHDAMYWYRQDPGQGLRLIYYSQIVNDFQKGDIAEGYSVSREKKESFPLTVTSAQKNPTAFYLCASSIVLGGYTDTQYFGPGTRLTVL.

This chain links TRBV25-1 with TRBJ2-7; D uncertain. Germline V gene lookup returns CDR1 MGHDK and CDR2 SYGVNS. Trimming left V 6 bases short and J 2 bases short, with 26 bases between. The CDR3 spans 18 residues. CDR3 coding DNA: TGTGCCAGCAGCGACACCCTTAAACGGCCGAGCGAGGCCTACGAGCAGTACTTC. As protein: CASSDTLKRPSEAYEQYF.

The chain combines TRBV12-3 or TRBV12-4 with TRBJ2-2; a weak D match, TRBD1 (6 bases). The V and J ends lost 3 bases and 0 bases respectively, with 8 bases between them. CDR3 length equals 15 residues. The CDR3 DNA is TGTGCCAGCAGTTTGGACAGACCGAACACCGGGGAGCTGTTTTTT. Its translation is CASSLDRPNTGELFF.

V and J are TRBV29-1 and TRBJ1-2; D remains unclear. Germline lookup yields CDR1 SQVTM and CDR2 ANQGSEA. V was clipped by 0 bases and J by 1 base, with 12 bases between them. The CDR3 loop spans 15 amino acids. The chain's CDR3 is CSVEDHGRRNYGYTF. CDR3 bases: TGCAGCGTTGAAGATCACGGAAGGCGTAACTATGGCTACACCTTC.

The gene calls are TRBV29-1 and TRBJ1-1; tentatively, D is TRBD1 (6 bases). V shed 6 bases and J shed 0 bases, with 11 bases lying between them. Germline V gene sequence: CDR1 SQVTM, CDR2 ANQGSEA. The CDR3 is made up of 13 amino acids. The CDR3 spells CSVQGLMNTEAFF. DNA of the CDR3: TGCAGCGTCCAGGGGCTTATGAACACTGAAGCTTTCTTT.

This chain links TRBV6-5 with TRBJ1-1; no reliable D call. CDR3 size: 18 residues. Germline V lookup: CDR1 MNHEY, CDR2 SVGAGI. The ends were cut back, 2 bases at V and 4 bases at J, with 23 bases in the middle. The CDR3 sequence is CASSYSGTALSWSTEAFF. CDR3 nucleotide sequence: TGTGCCAGCAGTTACAGTGGTACAGCATTATCCTGGAGCACTGAAGCTTTCTTT.

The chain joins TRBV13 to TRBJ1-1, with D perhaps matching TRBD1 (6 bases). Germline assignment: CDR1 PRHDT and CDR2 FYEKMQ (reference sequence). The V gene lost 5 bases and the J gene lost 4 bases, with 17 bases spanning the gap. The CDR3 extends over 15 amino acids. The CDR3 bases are TGTGCCAGCAGCCGGGGGCAGGGAGGTTTCACTGAAGCTTTCTTT. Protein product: CASSRGQGGFTEAFF.

The CDR3 nucleotides read TGTGCCATCAGTGAGTCGGCGGGAGGGCGGGAGCAGTACTTC. It yields the protein CAISESAGGREQYF. The chain couples TRBV10-3 to TRBJ2-7; 9 positions match TRBD2. The CDR3 consists of 14 residues. In germline, CDR1 is ENHRY, CDR2 SYGVKD. V lost 0 bases to trimming and J lost 7 bases; unmatched junction nucleotides: 4.

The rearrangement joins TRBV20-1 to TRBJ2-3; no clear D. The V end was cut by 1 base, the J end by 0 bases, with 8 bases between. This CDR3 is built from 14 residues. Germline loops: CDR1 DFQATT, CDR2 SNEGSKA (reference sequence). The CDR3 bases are TGCAGTGCTAGAGGTGTTTCTAGCACAGATACGCAGTATTTT. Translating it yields CSARGVSSTDTQYF.